These 29 T cell receptor beta chains were all obtained from the same sample, sequenced in a study of cytomegalovirus exposure and HLA in healthy donors. The PCR used 60 Vbeta and 13 Jbeta primers. Sequencing was performed with immunoSEQ multiplex PCR; in TCRdb, only in-frame clones are kept and a portion is missing. This sample contains fewer than 85,000 clones. Input material: PBMCs. Receptors originate from a woman aged 40 to 55 in good health and CMV-seropositive.

Here the CDR3 reads CASSLGTGYNEQFF. The CDR3 bases are TGTGCCAGCAGCTTAGGTACCGGGTACAATGAGCAGTTCTTC. This rearrangement joins TRBV7-3 to TRBJ2-1; D call uncertain. V was trimmed by 2 bases and J by 4 bases, leaving 9 bases between them. Germline CDR1 reads SGHTA; CDR2 reads FQGTGA. The CDR3 length is 14 residues.

The chain combines TRBV7-5 with TRBJ2-3; whether TRBD2, the table's D call, matches the DNA was not checked. TRBV7-5 is a pseudogene. The CDR3 contains 15 residues. This CDR3 is CARSLAQRYTDTQYF. The CDR3 DNA sequence: TGTGCCAGAAGCTTAGCCCAGCGCTACACAGATACGCAGTATTTT.

V and J are TRBV4-3 and TRBJ2-7; TRBD1 aligns across 9 bases. V lost 4 bases and J lost 7; bases outside the gene matches: 8. Per the germline V gene, CDR1 is LGHNA and CDR2 is YSLEER. The CDR3 spans 14 residues. CDR3 DNA sequence: TGCGCCAGCAGCCCTGGGACAGGGATCTCAGAGCAGTACTTC. This encodes CASSPGTGISEQYF.

The V and J genes are TRBV7-3 and TRBJ2-1, with 7 nucleotides matching TRBD2. Germline V CDR1 and CDR2: SGHTA, FQGTGA. The CDR3 has 15 amino acids. The ends lost 3 bases at V and 2 bases at J; junction bases unmatched: 4. In DNA, the CDR3 is TGTGCCAGCAGCTTTCGAGCGGGACCCTACAATGAGCAGTTCTTC. Residues: CASSFRAGPYNEQFF.

CDR3 sequence: CASRSLREAQDTQYF. CDR3 sequence (DNA): TGTGCCAGCAGGTCCCTGAGGGAGGCACAAGATACGCAGTATTTT. The chain carries TRBV7-2 and TRBJ2-3; D possibly corresponds to TRBD2 (6 bases). The ends were cut back, 6 bases at V and 5 bases at J, with 18 bases in the middle. Germline CDR1 and CDR2: SGHTA and FQGNSA. The CDR3 is 15 residues long.

This chain connects TRBV15 to TRBJ2-3; 7 nucleotides match TRBD1. The germline V gene encodes CDR1 LNHNV and CDR2 YYDKDF (reference sequence). Trimming at V came to 6 bases and at J to 5 bases, leaving 11 bases not matched to a gene. The CDR3 is 15 amino acids. The CDR3 is CATRALRRGQDTQYF. CDR3 coding DNA: TGTGCCACCAGAGCCCTTCGAAGGGGGCAAGATACGCAGTATTTT.

This chain links TRBV7-2 with TRBJ2-3; 7 nucleotides agree with TRBD1. Trimming at V came to 3 bases and at J to 4 bases, leaving 7 bases not matched to a gene. The length of the CDR3 is 15 residues. Germline V gene sequence: CDR1 SGHTA, CDR2 FQGNSA. In DNA, the CDR3 is TGTGCCAGCAGCTTGCTAGGGGGCGCATCAGATACGCAGTATTTT. Translated, it gives CASSLLGGASDTQYF.

The chain employs TRBV9 and TRBJ1-3, with 12 nucleotides matching TRBD1. J gave up 0 bases and V 4 bases, and 8 bases lay outside the gene matches. This CDR3 has 18 residues. Germline V CDR1 and CDR2: SGDLS, YYNGEE. CDR3 protein: CASSQGTGGLLSGNTIYF. The CDR3 nucleotides read TGTGCCAGCAGCCAAGGGACAGGGGGCCTCCTCTCTGGAAACACCATATATTTT.

The chain is built from TRBV28 and TRBJ1-2; 7 nucleotides line up with TRBD1. Per the germline V gene, CDR1 is MDHEN and CDR2 is SYDVKM. The CDR3 is made up of 13 amino acids. The ends lost 4 bases at V and 5 bases at J; junction bases unmatched: 4. The CDR3 DNA follows: TGTGCCAGCAGTTCAACAGGGGCGTATGGCTACACCTTC. It is translated as CASSSTGAYGYTF.

The V call is TRBV4-1, the J call TRBJ2-7; 14 nucleotides agree with TRBD2. Germline assignment: CDR1 MGHRA and CDR2 YSYEKL. Trimming cost V 4 bases and J 4 bases; bases outside gene matches: 9. The CDR3 is 17 amino acids. CDR3 region: CASSRGTSGSSVYEQYF. The CDR3 nucleotides are TGCGCCAGCAGCCGGGGGACTAGCGGGAGTAGTGTGTACGAGCAGTACTTC.

The chain uses TRBV15 and TRBJ1-2; D remains ambiguous. Germline lookup yields CDR1 LNHNV and CDR2 YYDKDF (reference sequence). V lost 0 bases and J 8 bases, leaving 16 bases between the germline ends. The length of the CDR3 is 15 residues. The DNA of the CDR3 is TGTGCCACCAGCAGAGATATCCGTACGGTACCCGGCTACACCTTC. This encodes CATSRDIRTVPGYTF. The full variable domain, its missing parts supplied by reference TRBV15 and TRBJ1-2, is DAMVIQNPRYQVTQFGKPVTLSCSQTLNHNVMYWYQQKSSQAPKLLFHYYDKDFNNEADTPDNFQSRRPNTSFCFLDIRSPGLGDTAMYLCATSRDIRTVPGYTFGSGTRLTVV.

The chain uses TRBV6-1 and TRBJ2-1; 7 nucleotides align to TRBD2. V gave up 6 bases and J gave up 3 bases; unmatched junction bases: 8. CDR1 and CDR2 from the germline V gene are MNHNS and SASEGT. The CDR3 contains 15 residues. This chain's CDR3 is CASSLPGLNYNEQFF. Here the CDR3 DNA reads TGTGCCAGCAGCCTGCCGGGACTAAACTACAATGAGCAGTTCTTC.

This sequence joins TRBV6-1 and TRBJ1-2, with D unresolved. Germline assignment: CDR1 MNHNS and CDR2 SASEGT. The ends were cut back, 7 bases at V and 0 bases at J, with 9 bases in the middle. This CDR3 is built from 13 residues. CDR3 nucleotide sequence: TGTGCCAGCACCAAAGCCGCTAACTATGGCTACACCTTC. Residues: CASTKAANYGYTF.

The chain has TRBV28 and TRBJ1-1; D unresolved. Between the trimmed V and J ends, which lost 3 bases and 8 bases, there was a span of 7 bases. Germline V gene lookup returns CDR1 MDHEN and CDR2 SYDVKM. CDR3 length: 11 amino acids. The CDR3 sequence: CASSLALEAFF. The CDR3 nucleotides are TGTGCCAGCAGTTTGGCTTTAGAAGCTTTCTTT.

This sequence joins TRBV7-9 and TRBJ1-3; D might be TRBD1 (6 bases). The CDR3 extends over 17 amino acids. V lost 4 bases to trimming and J lost 0 bases, with 16 bases between them. Germline V lookup: CDR1 SEHNR, CDR2 FQNEAQ (reference sequence). The CDR3 sequence is CASSSQDSAFSGNTIYF. In nucleotides, the CDR3 is TGTGCCAGCAGCTCGCAGGACAGCGCCTTCTCTGGAAACACCATATATTTT.

The gene calls are TRBV7-3 and TRBJ1-2; possible D gene TRBD1, 5 bases. The CDR3 covers 15 residues. The V end was cut by 5 bases, the J end by 4 bases, with 17 bases between. Germline loops: CDR1 SGHTA, CDR2 FQGTGA. CDR3 sequence reads: CASSPGWGPIYGYTF. Written as DNA, the CDR3 is TGTGCCAGCAGCCCAGGTTGGGGCCCTATCTATGGCTACACCTTC. Variable domain in full (rest from reference TRBV7-3 and TRBJ1-2): GAGVSQTPSNKVTEKGKYVELRCDPISGHTALYWYRQSLGQGPEFLIYFQGTGAADDSGLPNDRFFAVRPEGSVSTLKIQRTERGDSAVYLCASSPGWGPIYGYTFGSGTRLTVV.

The chain links TRBV19 to TRBJ2-6; 7 nucleotides align to TRBD2. The CDR3 covers 19 residues. The germline CDR1 and CDR2 sequences are LNHDA and SQIVND (reference sequence). Trimming cost V 5 bases and J 2 bases; bases outside gene matches: 15. The CDR3 DNA is TGTGCCAGTAGTCCACCCGCTTGGGCGGGAGAGGCTGGGGCCAACGTCCTGACTTTC. Residues: CASSPPAWAGEAGANVLTF.

In DNA, the CDR3 is TGTGCCAGCAGCGAGACCGGGCGGGGGGGGTCTGGGGCCAACGTCCTGACTTTC. Protein sequence: CASSETGRGGSGANVLTF. V gene TRBV5-4 combines with J gene TRBJ2-6; 9 bases fit TRBD2. The ends lost 4 bases at V and 1 base at J; junction bases unmatched: 9. Germline V lookup: CDR1 SGHNT, CDR2 YYREEE (reference sequence). The CDR3 is made up of 18 amino acids.

This chain links TRBV6-5 with TRBJ1-2; D unclear. This CDR3 is 14 amino acids long. Germline V gene lookup returns CDR1 MNHEY and CDR2 SVGAGI. V was pared by 0 bases and J by 6 bases, with 11 bases between. CDR3 region: CASSYSMSEDGYTF. CDR3 in DNA: TGTGCCAGCAGTTACTCGATGTCAGAGGATGGCTACACCTTC.

J is TRBJ2-1 and V is TRBV5-1, with 11 bases aligning to TRBD1. Per the germline V gene, CDR1 is SGHRS and CDR2 is YFSETQ. The CDR3 is 16 amino acids. J was trimmed by 3 bases and V by 2 bases; bases with no gene match: 4. The CDR3 here is CASSLVGTGGYNEQFF. The CDR3 nucleotides read TGCGCCAGCAGCTTAGTCGGGACAGGGGGCTACAATGAGCAGTTCTTC.

As DNA, the CDR3 is TGTGCCAGCAGCTTCAGCGGATCTTCACCCCTCCACTTT. It codes for CASSFSGSSPLHF. V and J are TRBV7-9 and TRBJ1-6; D uncertain. CDR1 SEHNR and CDR2 FQNEAQ come from the germline V gene (reference sequence). Trimming took off 3 bases at V and 9 bases at J, with 9 bases between the two ends. The CDR3 has 13 residues.

The chain recombines TRBV4-1 with TRBJ2-7; 7 bases map to TRBD1. The J segment lost 12 bases and the V segment lost 0 bases, leaving 8 bases of the junction unmatched. Germline CDR1 MGHRA, CDR2 YSYEKL. The CDR3 extends over 13 amino acids. CDR3 sequence (DNA): TGCGCCAGCAGCCAAGAATTCGGACAGGCCTTGTACTTC. Translation: CASSQEFGQALYF.

This chain connects TRBV5-4 to TRBJ1-2; D is perhaps TRBD1 (6 bases). Trimming shortened V by 4 bases and J by 0 bases, and 13 bases separated the two germline ends. This CDR3 spans 15 amino acids. From germline, CDR1 is SGHNT and CDR2 YYREEE (reference sequence). CDR3 in DNA: TGTGCCAGCAGCCCCCAGACAGGAACTAACTATGGCTACACCTTC. Translated, it gives CASSPQTGTNYGYTF.

The DNA of the CDR3 is TGTGCCAGTATTGCTTGGACAGGGTCGGTAGGAAACACCATATATTTT. Protein product: CASIAWTGSVGNTIYF. The rearrangement uses TRBV13 and TRBJ1-3; 8 bases map to TRBD1. CDR1 and CDR2 from the germline V gene are PRHDT and FYEKMQ (reference sequence). The CDR3 is made up of 16 amino acids. V gave up 9 bases and J gave up 4 bases; unmatched junction bases: 14.

V is TRBV5-4 and J is TRBJ2-7; unclear D gene. Germline CDR1 SGHNT, CDR2 YYREEE (reference sequence). V shed 2 bases and J shed 6 bases, with 15 bases lying between them. CDR3 length: 14 residues. CDR3 in amino acids: CASSFSSSESEQYF. The CDR3 DNA follows: TGTGCCAGCAGCTTCTCCTCTTCCGAGAGCGAGCAGTACTTC. Based on the CDR3 plus reference TRBV5-4 and TRBJ2-7, the full variable domain is ETGVTQSPTHLIKTRGQQVTLRCSSQSGHNTVSWYQQALGQGPQFIFQYYREEENGRGNFPPRFSGLQFPNYSSELNVNALELDDSALYLCASSFSSSESEQYFGPGTRLTVT.

The chain has TRBV4-3 and TRBJ2-2; possibly TRBD2 for D (7 bases). The CDR3 consists of 21 residues. Germline V gene lookup returns CDR1 LGHNA and CDR2 YSLEER. Trimming stripped 0 bases from V and 3 bases from J, with 26 bases between. The CDR3 sequence: CASSQEGGLGQAGPYTGELFF. DNA of the CDR3: TGCGCCAGCAGCCAAGAAGGGGGGTTGGGGCAAGCGGGGCCTTACACCGGGGAGCTGTTTTTT.

The gene calls are TRBV27 and TRBJ2-7, with 7 bases aligning to TRBD1. J gave up 3 bases and V 2 bases, and 4 bases lay outside the gene matches. The CDR3 covers 14 residues. Germline V gene lookup returns CDR1 MNHEY and CDR2 SMNVEV (reference sequence). The DNA for the CDR3 is TGTGCCAGCAGTTTAGGGGACAGCATCTACGAGCAGTACTTC. Translated: CASSLGDSIYEQYF.

The chain has TRBV7-9 and TRBJ2-1; possibly TRBD2 for D (7 bases). The CDR3 covers 15 residues. V was clipped by 5 bases and J by 8 bases, with 19 bases between them. Germline V gene lookup returns CDR1 SEHNR and CDR2 FQNEAQ (reference sequence). This CDR3 reads CASSPEGREGDEQFF. CDR3 bases: TGTGCCAGCAGCCCCGAGGGCAGGGAGGGGGATGAGCAGTTCTTC.

The genes are TRBV9 and TRBJ2-1; 7 bases agree with TRBD1. Germline-derived CDR1 and CDR2 are SGDLS and YYNGEE. V lost 0 bases, J lost 1 base, and 4 bases stayed unmatched. The length of the CDR3 is 16 residues. CDR3 residues: CASSVAGTVSYNEQFF. The CDR3 bases are TGTGCCAGCAGCGTAGCCGGGACAGTGTCCTACAATGAGCAGTTCTTC. Complete variable domain (other parts from reference TRBV9 and TRBJ2-1): DSGVTQTPKHLITATGQRVTLRCSPRSGDLSVYWYQQSLDQGLQFLIQYYNGEERAKGNILERFSAQQFPDLHSELNLSSLELGDSALYFCASSVAGTVSYNEQFFGPGTRLTVL.